This T cell receptor (beta chain) was sequenced in a study of shared T cell receptors in the human thymus. Assay: immunoSEQ multiplex PCR; the TCRdb copy retains only in-frame clones and omits some. The table lists hundreds of thousands of clones, 80% to 90% of them singletons. CDR3 length equals 13 residues. J gave up 3 bases and V 10 bases, and 7 bases lay outside the gene matches. Germline loops: CDR1 ENHRY, CDR2 SYGVKD. The same sample was also used in a study of human thymus T cells. That publication notes: Those donating were healthy Finnish infants in corrective surgery for congenital heart defects. Corrective cardiac surgery supplied the resected thymus tissue. What appeared biased in thymic and blood repertoires was the usage of V and J genes.

Specimen: thymocytes. The chain combines TRBV10-3 with TRBJ1-2, with 8 bases matching TRBD1. This receptor was identified in a girl under three years old with a congenital heart defect. Here the CDR3 reads CATPTGGYYGYTF. The CDR3 DNA reads TGTGCCACCCCCACAGGGGGATACTATGGCTACACCTTC.